These 20 T cell receptor beta chains originate from one sample sequenced in a study of OX40 agonist ivuxolimab in advanced cancers. The protocol used for the library was the immunoSEQ multiplex PCR assay. This is the immuneACCESS table as TCRdb keeps it, with only in-frame sequences that have V and J called. A part of the clones is gone; compared with another copy, unresolved V genes explain less than half, and the rest is unexplained. The sample profile shows some 13,000 clones; about 94% of them were found once. Approximately 23% of the sample goes to the ten largest clones. The material was CD4+ or CD8+ T cells sorted from blood, obtained in a trial of the OX40 agonist ivuxolimab. The receptors were gathered from an adult with an advanced solid tumor such as melanoma, head and neck, liver or kidney cancer.

The CDR3: CAWSPGQGLITF. The CDR3 bases are TGTGCCTGGAGTCCTGGACAGGGATTGATCACCTTC. The rearrangement joins TRBV30 to TRBJ1-2, with 8 nucleotides matching TRBD1. Germline V gene data show CDR1 as GTSNPN and CDR2 as SVGIG (reference sequence). V lost 2 bases to trimming and J lost 13 bases; unmatched junction nucleotides: 9. This CDR3 contains 12 residues.

This chain uses TRBV9 with TRBJ2-7; possibly TRBD1 for D (6 bases). The CDR3 loop spans 11 amino acids. Germline-derived CDR1 and CDR2 are SGDLS and YYNGEE. With 7 bases removed from V and 5 bases from J, the gap between germline ends came to 10 bases. The CDR3, as DNA: TGTGCCAGCGGACAGAACCACGAGCAGTACTTC. Amino acids: CASGQNHEQYF. Supplemented by reference TRBV9 and TRBJ2-7, the full variable domain reads DSGVTQTPKHLITATGQRVTLRCSPRSGDLSVYWYQQSLDQGLQFLIQYYNGEERAKGNILERFSAQQFPDLHSELNLSSLELGDSALYFCASGQNHEQYFGPGTRLTVT.

The chain uses TRBV28 and TRBJ2-7; D is possibly TRBD1 (5 bases). The CDR3 covers 12 residues. The germline CDR1 and CDR2 sequences are MDHEN and SYDVKM. Trimming removed 7 bases at V and 3 bases at J, with 10 bases between. This CDR3 reads CASKDSNYEQYF. The CDR3 bases are TGTGCCAGCAAAGACAGCAACTACGAGCAGTACTTC.

The V call is TRBV28, the J call TRBJ1-1, with D maybe TRBD1 (6 bases). The CDR3 extends over 14 amino acids. Germline values: CDR1 MDHEN, CDR2 SYDVKM. The V and J ends lost 2 bases and 4 bases respectively, with 11 bases between them. For the CDR3, the DNA is TGTGCCAGCAGTTTAAGGGGGGAGGGCACTGAAGCTTTCTTT. It codes for CASSLRGEGTEAFF.

The rearrangement uses TRBV19 and TRBJ2-7, with D possibly TRBD1 on 6 matching bases. V was trimmed by 5 bases and J by 3 bases, leaving 17 bases between them. The CDR3 is 15 amino acids. The V gene's germline CDR1 is LNHDA and CDR2 SQIVND (reference sequence). CDR3 loop: CASSSLLETGYEQYF. CDR3 in DNA: TGTGCCAGTAGTTCCCTCCTCGAGACAGGCTACGAGCAGTACTTC.

J is TRBJ1-1 and V is TRBV10-3; D is ambiguous. The CDR3 extends over 11 amino acids. Germline V gene sequence: CDR1 ENHRY, CDR2 SYGVKD. Trimming removed 11 bases at V and 3 bases at J, with 10 bases between. CDR3 protein: CAGRGYTEAFF. DNA of the CDR3: TGTGCCGGGCGAGGGTACACTGAAGCTTTCTTT.

This chain's CDR3 is CASSAIMGTEAFF. Written as DNA, the CDR3 is TGTGCCAGCAGTGCTATTATGGGCACTGAAGCTTTCTTT. The chain carries TRBV2 and TRBJ1-1; D is unclear. The CDR3 runs to 13 residues. Trimming left V 4 bases short and J 4 bases short, with 10 bases between. In germline, CDR1 is SNHLY, CDR2 FYNNEI.

V and J are TRBV27 and TRBJ2-1; 16 bases fit TRBD2. Germline V gene sequence: CDR1 MNHEY, CDR2 SMNVEV (reference sequence). Unmatched junction bases numbered 5, after V lost 1 base and J lost 5 bases. The CDR3 covers 18 residues. The CDR3 sequence is CASSLWGTSGRAHNEQFF. DNA for the CDR3: TGTGCCAGCAGTTTATGGGGGACTAGCGGGAGGGCGCACAATGAGCAGTTCTTC.

This rearrangement joins TRBV10-2 to TRBJ2-7; tentatively, D is TRBD2 (5 bases). The CDR3 has 13 residues. The germline gives CDR1 WSHSY, CDR2 SAAADI. Trimming stripped 3 bases from V and 2 bases from J, with 8 bases between. CDR3 in DNA: TGCGCCAGCAGTGACGGGGATCCCTACGAGCAGTACTTC. Amino acids: CASSDGDPYEQYF.

The V and J genes are TRBV16 and TRBJ2-2; 12 positions agree with TRBD2. Germline CDR1 reads KGHSY; CDR2 reads FQNENV. The ends lost 6 bases at V and 6 bases at J; junction bases unmatched: 11. The CDR3 extends over 17 amino acids. This chain's CDR3 is CASSQTAGLAGPGELFF. The CDR3 DNA sequence: TGTGCCAGCAGTCAGACCGCGGGACTAGCGGGTCCCGGGGAGCTGTTTTTT.

This chain uses TRBV28 with TRBJ2-1; 7 positions match TRBD1. The germline gives CDR1 MDHEN, CDR2 SYDVKM. V lost 5 bases, J lost 8 bases, and 9 bases stayed unmatched. The CDR3 extends over 14 amino acids. The CDR3, as DNA: TGTGCCAGCAGTAACCGGGACAGCCACGATGAGCAGTTCTTC. This sequence encodes CASSNRDSHDEQFF.

This clone has a single count. The chain combines TRBV29-1 with TRBJ2-2, with TRBD1 as a possible D gene (6 bases). The germline CDR1 and CDR2 sequences are SQVTM and ANQGSEA. Trimming removed 1 base at V and 4 bases at J, with 13 bases between. The CDR3 length is 15 residues. The CDR3: CSVEVLGASTGELFF. The CDR3 nucleotides are TGCAGCGTTGAAGTCCTGGGGGCGAGCACCGGGGAGCTGTTTTTT.

J is TRBJ2-6 and V is TRBV30, with D maybe TRBD1 (6 bases). Germline V gene data show CDR1 as GTSNPN and CDR2 as SVGIG (reference sequence). With 4 bases removed from V and 0 bases from J, the gap between germline ends came to 19 bases. The CDR3 is 18 amino acids. The CDR3, as DNA: TGTGCCTGGACCGACCCTGGGGACACCAGCTCTGGGGCCAACGTCCTGACTTTC. Translating gives CAWTDPGDTSSGANVLTF.

The chain employs TRBV7-7 and TRBJ2-3, with 10 bases lining up with TRBD2. Losses at the gene ends were 5 bases for V and 0 bases for J; bases not matched to a gene: 2. The CDR3 loop spans 15 amino acids. CDR1 SSHAT and CDR2 FNYEAQ come from the germline V gene (reference sequence). CDR3 protein: CASSEGLASTDTQYF. The CDR3 DNA follows: TGTGCCAGCAGCGAGGGACTAGCGAGCACAGATACGCAGTATTTT.

In this sample, this clone turned up once. In DNA form, the CDR3 reads TGTGCCAGCAGCTTAAGCCAGGGGGCCTTCTACGAGCAGTACTTC. Its protein is CASSLSQGAFYEQYF. The rearrangement uses TRBV11-2 and TRBJ2-7; 8 bases align to TRBD1. The CDR3 length is 15 residues. V trimming: 2 bases; J trimming: 3 bases; junction bases outside the gene matches: 6. Germline CDR1 reads SGHAT; CDR2 reads FQNNGV.

The genes are TRBV30 and TRBJ1-1; D is ambiguous. With 4 bases removed from V and 7 bases from J, the gap between germline ends came to 22 bases. This CDR3 is built from 15 residues. CDR1 GTSNPN and CDR2 SVGIG come from the germline V gene (reference sequence). This chain's CDR3 is CAWTPIVALLYEAFF. CDR3 DNA sequence: TGTGCCTGGACCCCTATTGTGGCACTCTTATATGAAGCTTTCTTT.

The chain recombines TRBV6-1 with TRBJ1-1; no definite D call. Trimming stripped 4 bases from V and 5 bases from J, with 17 bases between. Germline V CDR1 and CDR2: MNHNS, SASEGT. The CDR3 runs to 15 residues. The DNA for the CDR3 is TGTGCCAGCAGTGTGGTAGAGGGATTATGGACTGAAGCTTTCTTT. Amino acid sequence: CASSVVEGLWTEAFF.

The table lists this clone with a count of one. The V gene is TRBV9, the J gene TRBJ2-1, with TRBD2 matching over 11 bases. From germline, CDR1 is SGDLS and CDR2 YYNGEE. V lost 0 bases and J lost 7; bases outside the gene matches: 6. There are 16 residues in the CDR3. The CDR3 bases are TGTGCCAGCAGCGTAGATAGCGGGGGGGCCCATAATGAGCAGTTCTTC. Its translation: CASSVDSGGAHNEQFF.

CDR3 bases: TGTGCCTGGGATAGACCTTCGGGCGAGCAGTACTTC. Residues: CAWDRPSGEQYF. The chain couples TRBV30 to TRBJ2-7; D is unresolved. Germline CDR1 GTSNPN, CDR2 SVGIG (reference sequence). CDR3 length: 12 residues. V was trimmed by 5 bases and J by 6 bases, leaving 14 bases between them.

The chain uses TRBV10-1 and TRBJ2-7; D perhaps matches TRBD2 (5 bases). Germline lookup yields CDR1 WNHNN and CDR2 SYGVQD (reference sequence). The CDR3 has 13 amino acids. V dropped 0 bases and J dropped 5 bases, with 8 bases sitting between them. The CDR3: CASSESSGDEQYF. For the CDR3, the DNA is TGCGCCAGCAGTGAGTCCTCCGGGGACGAGCAGTACTTC.